One sample yielded the 15 T cell receptor beta chains listed below, sequenced in a study of cytomegalovirus exposure and HLA in healthy donors. The PCR had 60 Vbeta and 13 Jbeta primers. Only in-frame clones appear in the TCRdb table, and some are missing; sequencing was by immunoSEQ multiplex PCR. This repertoire shows some 140,000 clones, 79% found once; its top ten account for roughly 1%. Sample: PBMCs. The source is a man aged 18 to 35 in good health and CMV-seronegative.

CDR3 protein: CASSWRTEAFF. DNA of the CDR3: TGTGCCAGCAGCTGGAGAACTGAAGCTTTCTTT. The chain carries TRBV6-6 and TRBJ1-1; no clear D gene. The V end lost 6 bases, the J end lost 5 bases, and 7 bases lay between the germline ends. The germline V gene has CDR1 MNHNY and CDR2 SVGAGI (reference sequence). This CDR3 is 11 amino acids long.

A word on this clone: One end of the junction fails to match germline, which may point to a read error. This sample also contains other DNA sequences that code for the same CDR3. The rearrangement joins TRBV2 to TRBJ2-5, with no clear D. The germline V gene has CDR1 SNHLY and CDR2 FYNNEI. This CDR3 spans 12 amino acids. This CDR3 is CASTVSGETQYF. In DNA form, the CDR3 reads TGTGCTAGCACGGTCTCCGGGGAGACCCAGTACTTC.

The chain employs TRBV29-1 and TRBJ2-5; a possible D gene is TRBD2 (6 bases). The CDR3 is made up of 13 amino acids. With 6 bases removed from V and 5 bases from J, the gap between germline ends came to 16 bases. Germline CDR1 reads SQVTM; CDR2 reads ANQGSEA. Here the CDR3 reads CSVVTVAGETQYF. The CDR3 bases are TGCAGCGTAGTTACGGTGGCGGGGGAGACCCAGTACTTC.

The V gene is TRBV20-1, the J gene TRBJ2-3; the D gene is possibly TRBD2 (5 bases). Deletions cut 8 bases from V and 6 bases from J, with 12 bases between. This CDR3 has 11 amino acids. The germline gives CDR1 DFQATT, CDR2 SNEGSKA (reference sequence). Here the CDR3 DNA reads TGCAGTTTCTACCGGAGGGATACGCAGTATTTT. It encodes CSFYRRDTQYF.

J is TRBJ2-3 and V is TRBV5-6; D is unresolved. V gave up 4 bases and J gave up 2 bases, with 2 bases separating them. The germline gives CDR1 SGHDT, CDR2 YYEEEE. This CDR3 region has 11 residues. The CDR3 region is CASSLTDTQYF. In DNA form, the CDR3 reads TGTGCCAGCAGCCTCACAGATACGCAGTATTTT.

The V gene is TRBV18, the J gene TRBJ2-7, with D hard to call. The V gene's germline CDR1 is KGHSH and CDR2 LQKENI. This CDR3 comprises 14 residues. Trimming took off 1 base at V and 2 bases at J, with 9 bases between the two ends. The CDR3 is CASSPQAAPYEQYF. The CDR3 DNA is TGTGCCAGCTCACCACAGGCGGCCCCCTACGAGCAGTACTTC. The full variable domain, with the rest looked up from reference TRBV18 and TRBJ2-7, is NAGVMQNPRHLVRRRGQEARLRCSPMKGHSHVYWYRQLPEEGLKFMVYLQKENIIDESGMPKERFSAEFPKEGPSILRIQQVVRGDSAAYFCASSPQAAPYEQYFGPGTRLTVT.

The rearrangement uses TRBV7-9 and TRBJ1-1; 7 bases line up with TRBD1. V shed 5 bases, J shed 1 base, and the junction held 4 bases outside the gene matches. The CDR3 has 14 amino acids. The V gene's germline CDR1 is SEHNR and CDR2 FQNEAQ (reference sequence). CDR3 amino acids: CASSARDRNTEAFF. DNA of the CDR3: TGTGCCAGCAGCGCCCGGGACAGGAACACTGAAGCTTTCTTT.

This clone was seen a few times. The chain joins TRBV4-3 to TRBJ1-5; TRBD1 might be the D (5 bases). Germline V gene data show CDR1 as LGHNA and CDR2 as YSLEER. Trimming took off 0 bases at V and 4 bases at J, with 10 bases between the two ends. The CDR3 extends over 15 amino acids. The CDR3 sequence is CASSQDGAGNQPQHF. Written as DNA, the CDR3 is TGCGCCAGCAGCCAAGATGGGGCAGGGAATCAGCCCCAGCATTTT.

This chain connects TRBV19 to TRBJ1-5; TRBD1 is a possible D gene (6 bases). Trimming took 7 bases from V and 7 from J, leaving 11 bases between them. CDR3 length equals 12 residues. In germline, CDR1 is LNHDA, CDR2 SQIVND (reference sequence). This CDR3 reads CASTLRGQPQHF. Here the CDR3 DNA reads TGTGCCAGTACTCTTAGGGGGCAGCCCCAGCATTTT.

V is TRBV4-3 and J is TRBJ1-2, with a possible D match to TRBD1 (5 bases). Per germline, CDR1 LGHNA and CDR2 YSLEER. CDR3 size: 15 residues. Trimming took off 0 bases at V and 1 base at J, with 9 bases between the two ends. The CDR3 sequence is CASSQDRVYNYGYTF. CDR3 DNA: TGCGCCAGCAGCCAAGACAGGGTCTATAACTATGGCTACACCTTC.

This clone was detected only a few times. This chain connects TRBV2 to TRBJ1-3; maybe TRBD1 (6 bases). The germline V and J ends were trimmed by 6 bases and 0 bases, with 12 bases remaining between them. Germline V CDR1 and CDR2: SNHLY, FYNNEI. The CDR3 is made up of 15 amino acids. CDR3 residues: CASSNRDNSGNTIYF. The DNA of the CDR3 is TGTGCCAGCAGCAACAGGGACAACTCTGGAAACACCATATATTTT.

The CDR3 nucleotides read TGTGCCAGCAGGGGAAGGGGGAACACCGGGGAGCTGTTTTTT. Translated, it gives CASRGRGNTGELFF. This chain links TRBV5-4 with TRBJ2-2; D perhaps matches TRBD1 (5 bases). The germline V gene has CDR1 SGHNT and CDR2 YYREEE (reference sequence). The CDR3 sequence is 14 residues long. V was shortened by 5 bases and J by 1 base, with 9 bases between the two germline ends.

As to this clone: This may be a read error, as it is one base from a much larger clone. The chain recombines TRBV6-4 with TRBJ2-6; possibly TRBD1 for D (6 bases). CDR3 length equals 15 residues. Per the germline V gene, CDR1 is MRHNA and CDR2 is SNTAGT. With 3 bases removed from V and 0 bases from J, the gap between germline ends came to 6 bases. CDR3 nucleotide sequence: TGTGCCAGCAGTGAGGACAGCTCTGGGGCCAACGTCCTGACTTTC. This codes for CASSEDSSGANVLTF.

The chain links TRBV30 to TRBJ2-2; D is uncertain. Trimming left V 1 base short and J 13 bases short, with 10 bases between. Per germline, CDR1 GTSNPN and CDR2 SVGIG (reference sequence). CDR3 length equals 11 residues. The DNA for the CDR3 is TGTGCCTGGAGTGCTACGGTCGGGCTGTTTTTT. Its protein product is CAWSATVGLFF. Drawing the rest from reference TRBV30 and TRBJ2-2, the complete variable domain is SQTIHQWPATLVQPVGSPLSLECTVEGTSNPNLYWYRQAAGRGLQLLFYSVGIGQISSEVPQNLSASRPQDRQFILSSKKLLLSDSGFYLCAWSATVGLFFGEGSRLTVL.

This clone was counted a few times. The CDR3: CSAGRTGATYEQYF. In nucleotides, the CDR3 is TGCAGCGCCGGGCGGACAGGGGCGACCTACGAGCAGTACTTC. V is TRBV29-1 and J is TRBJ2-7; 9 bases are shared with TRBD1. Losses at the gene ends were 7 bases for V and 2 bases for J; bases not matched to a gene: 9. Germline V gives CDR1 SQVTM, CDR2 ANQGSEA. The CDR3 has 14 residues.